The TCR beta chain described here comes from a study of blood T cell repertoires in COVID-19. The wider study: PBMCs, B-cell-depleted T cells, or T cells provided the cDNA or gDNA that made up the material.

The CDR3 totals 15 residues. From germline, CDR1 is MNHEY and CDR2 SMNVEV (reference sequence). V lost 8 bases to trimming and J lost 5 bases; unmatched junction nucleotides: 15. Using immunoSEQ multiplex PCR, the repertoire was profiled, and TCRdb retains in-frame clones only, with some absent. In the table there are about 340,000 clones, about four fifths of which are singletons. Material: peripheral blood. This TCR was recovered from a man between 25 and 39 years old with active or convalescent COVID-19. This sequence joins TRBV27 and TRBJ2-7; 7 bases align to TRBD2. CDR3 sequence reads: CASPTGGRAGHEQYF. In DNA form, the CDR3 reads TGTGCCAGCCCCACCGGGGGGAGAGCTGGCCACGAGCAGTACTTC.